This T cell receptor (beta chain) is from a study of glioma-infiltrating T cells. The iRepertoire nested amplicon-rescue multiplex PCR amplified TCR alpha and beta CDR3s from RNA. TCRdb passed the multiplex PCR reads through MiXCR, listing each CDR3 protein once. This sample has 150,000 to 200,000 distinct CDR3 sequences, with over 30% found just once. The germline gives CDR1 KGHDR, CDR2 SFDVKD. The CDR3 is 16 amino acids. Trimming removed 2 bases at V and 0 bases at J, with 10 bases between. This clonotype was counted at least ten times. The chain employs TRBV24-1 and TRBJ1-5, with a possible D match to TRBD1 (6 bases). Sequencing input: glioma tissue, nonneoplastic brain tissue, or PBMCs (not recorded which). The receptor comes from a human donor with low-grade glioma or glioblastoma, undergoing nonglioma brain surgery, or in good health (not recorded which). For the CDR3, the DNA is TGTGCCACCAGTGATTCGACAGGTTATAGCAATCAGCCCCAGCATTTT. Translation: CATSDSTGYSNQPQHF.